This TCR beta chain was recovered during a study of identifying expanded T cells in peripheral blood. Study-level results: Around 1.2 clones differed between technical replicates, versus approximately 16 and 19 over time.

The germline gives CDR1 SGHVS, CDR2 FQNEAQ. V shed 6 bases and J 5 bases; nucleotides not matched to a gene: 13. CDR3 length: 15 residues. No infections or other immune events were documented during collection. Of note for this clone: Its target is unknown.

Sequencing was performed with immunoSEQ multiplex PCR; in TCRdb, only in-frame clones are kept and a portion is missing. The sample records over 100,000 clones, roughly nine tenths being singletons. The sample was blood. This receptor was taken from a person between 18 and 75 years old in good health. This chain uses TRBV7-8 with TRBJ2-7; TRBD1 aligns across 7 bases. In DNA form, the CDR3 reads TGTGCCAGCAGACCCCGTACAGGGGTTTGGGACGAGCAGTACTTC. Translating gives CASRPRTGVWDEQYF. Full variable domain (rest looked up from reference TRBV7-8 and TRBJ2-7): GAGVSQSPRYKVAKRGQDVALRCDPISGHVSLFWYQQALGQGPEFLTYFQNEAQLDKSGLPSDRFFAERPEGSVSTLKIQRTQQEDSAVYLCASRPRTGVWDEQYFGPGTRLTVT.